This T cell receptor beta chain was recorded in a study of blood T cell repertoires in COVID-19 (dated by TCRdb to about 2020). About the investigation overall: Samples from collaborators originated in the United States, Italy and Spain and spanned both the acute and convalescent phases of COVID-19. The prospective study material was composed of cDNA or gDNA derived from T cells, B-cell-depleted T cells, or PBMCs. The dataset comprised deeply sampled blood TCRbeta repertoires from subjects exposed to, actively infected with, or recovered from COVID-19. The repertoires were made available in a free public database intended to serve as a resource for research on the immune response to SARS-CoV-2. Samples were obtained from the ongoing ImmuneRACE study (first 160 participants) and from 950 to 1,500 subjects provided by 6 global collaborators. The sample metadata nearly always contained a de-identified subject ID, COVID-19 status, age in years and sex. Where available, HLA class I and class II types were obtained from metadata supplied by the sample provider rather than from assay-based typing. The study at large found these results: The amount of clinical and demographic metadata varied by source and participant and was provided uncurated.

CDR1 and CDR2, looked up from the germline V gene (reference sequence), are GTSNPN and SVGIG. The cysteine opens and the phenylalanine closes a CDR3 of 15 amino acids. Just CDR3 DNA is preserved here, 45 bases in frame from base 1. Compared with germline, V lacks 0 bases and J lacks 7 bases; bases without a gene match: 6. Details on this clone: Its antigen remains undetermined. The sample holds no much larger clone one base away, and base qualities are not on file.

Each collaborating institution followed its own protocols to collect whole blood in K2EDTA tubes. For TCRbeta analysis, collaborators shipped samples in one of three forms: frozen whole blood, isolated PBMCs, or DNA extracted from either of those sample types. TCRbeta CDR3 regions were amplified from genomic DNA using the immunoSEQ Assay, a bias-controlled multiplex PCR. As for the authors' bioinformatics: Within the assay, amplification of reference gene primers was used to estimate how many nucleated cells each sample contained. Sequence reads were collapsed and filtered to measure the absolute abundance of every unique TCRbeta CDR3 rearrangement. For each sample, productive Simpson clonality was calculated as the square root of Simpson's diversity index over productive rearrangements. Not all clones reach the TCRdb copy of this immuneACCESS table, which keeps in-frame sequences only. Checked studies attribute under half of the gap to unresolved V genes and leave the rest unexplained. V and J calls and clone size are those listed in that table; D and trimming were worked out from the DNA. The table for this sample lists some 87,000 clones; around 81% of them were counted only once. The ten largest clones take up more than 15% of the sample.

The sequence derives from a human donor in a cohort sampled during active COVID-19. The sequencing sample was made of peripheral blood. The rearrangement combines TRBV30 with TRBJ1-2; the junction holds 12 bases that match TRBD1. The nucleotides are TGTGCCTGGAGTGTCCGGGGACAGGGGGCGCGTGGCTACACCTTC. It translates as CAWSVRGQGARGYTF.